These T cell receptor beta chains were read from a single sample in a study of CD8 T cells in Susac syndrome. TCRdb ran MiXCR on the immunoSEQ multiplex PCR reads and lists one entry per CDR3 protein. Of about 83,000 distinct CDR3 sequences listed, around 96% are singletons. The sequenced sample consisted of CD8+ T cells from PBMCs. Every receptor here comes from a human donor with Susac syndrome. The CDR3 runs from the conserved cysteine through the conserved F or W. Each record gives: D gene, CDR3 length, J gene, V gene, clone size, CDR3 protein, CDR3 DNA. D genes are given only for firm matches. Size values are once, few and many counts, or a class for expanded clones, and some rows have none.

D: TRBD1
length: 12
J: TRBJ2-1
V: TRBV11-3
size: NA
CDR3: CASSGQGDEQFF
DNA: TGTGCCAGCAGCGGACAGGGTGATGAGCAGTTCTTC

D: NA
length: 12
J: TRBJ2-1
V: TRBV20-1
size: once
CDR3: CSAERDLNEEFF
DNA: TGCAGTGCCGAAAGGGATCTTAACGAGGAGTTCTTC

D: TRBD2
length: 17
J: TRBJ2-1
V: TRBV15
size: NA
CDR3: CATSRTLAGVGDNEQFF
DNA: TGTGCCACCAGTCGGACGTTAGCGGGAGTGGGTGACAATGAGCAGTTCTTC

D: NA
length: 13
J: TRBJ1-2
V: TRBV20-1
size: once
CDR3: CSARDRTNYGYTF
DNA: TGCAGTGCTAGAGATAGGACCAACTATGGCTACACCTTC

D: NA
length: 12
J: TRBJ2-3
V: TRBV29-1
size: NA
CDR3: CSVESGTDTQYF
DNA: TGCAGCGTTGAAAGCGGCACAGATACGCAGTATTTT

D: NA
length: 13
J: TRBJ2-2
V: TRBV6-2/TRBV6-3
size: NA
CDR3: CASSPTPPGELFF
DNA: TGTGCCAGCAGTCCTACCCCGCCCGGGGAGCTGTTTTTT

D: NA
length: 14
J: TRBJ2-7
V: TRBV6-5
size: NA
CDR3: CASSFTGNPYEQYF
DNA: TGTGCCAGCAGTTTCACCGGGAATCCCTACGAGCAGTACTTC

D: NA
length: 11
J: TRBJ2-5
V: TRBV29-1
size: NA
CDR3: CSVVVQETQYF
DNA: TGCAGCGTCGTGGTTCAGGAGACCCAGTACTTC

D: NA
length: 16
J: TRBJ2-5
V: TRBV15
size: NA
CDR3: CATSRVSGPPQETQYF
DNA: TGTGCCACCAGCAGAGTATCAGGGCCACCGCAAGAGACCCAGTACTTC

D: NA
length: 14
J: TRBJ2-1
V: TRBV7-9
size: once
CDR3: CASTLEGGINEQFF
DNA: TGTGCCAGCACCCTTGAAGGGGGTATCAATGAGCAGTTCTTC

D: TRBD1
length: 15
J: TRBJ2-2
V: TRBV5-1
size: NA
CDR3: CASSLEQGATGELFF
DNA: TGCGCCAGCAGCTTGGAACAGGGGGCGACCGGGGAGCTGTTTTTT

D: TRBD2
length: 17
J: TRBJ2-1
V: TRBV7-8
size: NA
CDR3: CASSPWTSGISYNEQFF
DNA: TGTGCCAGCAGCCCATGGACTAGCGGGATTTCCTACAATGAGCAGTTCTTC

D: NA
length: 14
J: TRBJ2-2
V: TRBV15
size: NA
CDR3: CATSPDPGTGELFF
DNA: TGTGCCACCAGCCCGGACCCGGGCACCGGGGAGCTGTTTTTT